This T cell receptor (beta chain) was captured in a study of OX40 agonist ivuxolimab in advanced cancers. Study summary: Each patient was given ivuxolimab into a vein every 2 weeks, at 0.01 to 10 mg/kg. Eligibility rules accepted prior anti-PD-1, anti-PD-L1 or anti-CTLA-4 therapy, and around 44% had some.

With autoimmune disease history or systemic immunosuppression, patients were excluded. General study points: Some nonresponders additionally presented with little normalized T-cell clonal expansion.

Germline V gives CDR1 MNHNY, CDR2 SVGAGI (reference sequence). Trimming left V 8 bases short and J 1 base short, with 11 bases between. This CDR3 contains 13 residues. Generated by immunoSEQ multiplex PCR, the TCRdb table keeps only in-frame clones and is missing some. The repertoire holds almost 90,000 clones, with around nine tenths as singletons. On this clone itself: Antigen unknown.

V usage is TRBV6-6 and J usage is TRBJ1-1; D ambiguous. Sample: CD4+ or CD8+ T cells sorted from blood, taken in a trial of the OX40 agonist ivuxolimab. The TCR sequence derives from an adult with an advanced solid tumor such as melanoma, head and neck, liver or kidney cancer. In DNA, the CDR3 is TGTGCCAGCTCAAATCTGAAGAACACTGAAGCTTTCTTT. It encodes CASSNLKNTEAFF.